The entry below gives a single TCR beta chain sequence along with its context. Some clones are missing from TCRdb's copy, which holds only in-frame ones; the method was immunoSEQ multiplex PCR. The sample lists 240,000 or so clones, 75% to 90% occurring once. The data are from a study of blood T cell repertoires in COVID-19. Study overall: Nucleic acid was either cDNA or gDNA, and it came from T cells, B-cell-depleted T cells, or PBMCs.

Germline-derived CDR1 and CDR2 are KGHSH and LQKENI. Trimming cost V 3 bases and J 2 bases, with 16 bases left between them. The length of the CDR3 is 16 residues. The TCR sequence derives from a woman between 25 and 40 years old who had recovered from COVID-19. What was sequenced was peripheral blood. V gene TRBV18 combines with J gene TRBJ1-1; D remains ambiguous. DNA of the CDR3: TGTGCCAGCTCACCGCTTCCGACAACGTTAAACACTGAAGCTTTCTTT. It encodes CASSPLPTTLNTEAFF.